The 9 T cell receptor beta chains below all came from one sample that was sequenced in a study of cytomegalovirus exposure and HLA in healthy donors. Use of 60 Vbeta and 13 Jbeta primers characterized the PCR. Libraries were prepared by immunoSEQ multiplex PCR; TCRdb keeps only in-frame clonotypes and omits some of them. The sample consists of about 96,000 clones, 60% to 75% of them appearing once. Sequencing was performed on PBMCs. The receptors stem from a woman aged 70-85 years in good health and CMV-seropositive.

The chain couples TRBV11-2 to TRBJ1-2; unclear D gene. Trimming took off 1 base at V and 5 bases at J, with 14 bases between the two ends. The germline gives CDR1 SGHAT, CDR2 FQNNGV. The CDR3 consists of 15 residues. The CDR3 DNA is TGTGCCAGCAGCTTAGTGGCGGGCGCGGATTATGGCTACACCTTC. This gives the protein CASSLVAGADYGYTF.

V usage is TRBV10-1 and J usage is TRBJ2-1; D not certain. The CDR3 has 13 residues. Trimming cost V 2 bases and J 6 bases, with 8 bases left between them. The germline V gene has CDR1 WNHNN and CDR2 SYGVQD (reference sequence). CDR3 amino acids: CASSEAGINEQFF. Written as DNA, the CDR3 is TGCGCCAGCAGTGAGGCAGGAATCAATGAGCAGTTCTTC.

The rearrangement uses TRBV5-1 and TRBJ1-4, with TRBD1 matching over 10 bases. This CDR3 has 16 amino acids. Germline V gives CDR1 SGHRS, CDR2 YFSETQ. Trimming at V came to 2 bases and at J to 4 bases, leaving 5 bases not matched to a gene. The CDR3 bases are TGCGCCAGCAGCTTAGCCGGGGACAGGGGTAATGAAAAACTGTTTTTT. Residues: CASSLAGDRGNEKLFF.

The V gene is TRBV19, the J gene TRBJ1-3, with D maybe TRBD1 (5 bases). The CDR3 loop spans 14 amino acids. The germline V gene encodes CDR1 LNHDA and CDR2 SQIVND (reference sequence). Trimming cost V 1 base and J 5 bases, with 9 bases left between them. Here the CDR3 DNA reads TGTGCCAGTAGTATAGGGGGCAGAAGAAACACCATATATTTT. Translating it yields CASSIGGRRNTIYF.

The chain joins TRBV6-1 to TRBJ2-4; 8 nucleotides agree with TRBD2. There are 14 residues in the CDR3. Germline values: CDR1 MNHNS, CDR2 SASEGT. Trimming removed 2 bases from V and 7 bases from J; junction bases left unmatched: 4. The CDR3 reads CASSESSGGNIQYF. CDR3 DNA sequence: TGTGCCAGCAGTGAATCATCGGGGGGGAACATTCAGTACTTC.

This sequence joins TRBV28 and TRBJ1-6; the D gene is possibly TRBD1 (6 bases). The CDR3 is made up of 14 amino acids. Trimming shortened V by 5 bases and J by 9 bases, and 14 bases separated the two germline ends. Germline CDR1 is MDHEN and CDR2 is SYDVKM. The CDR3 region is CASSQTGIISPLHF. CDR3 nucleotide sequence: TGTGCCAGCAGTCAAACAGGGATAATTTCACCCCTCCACTTT.

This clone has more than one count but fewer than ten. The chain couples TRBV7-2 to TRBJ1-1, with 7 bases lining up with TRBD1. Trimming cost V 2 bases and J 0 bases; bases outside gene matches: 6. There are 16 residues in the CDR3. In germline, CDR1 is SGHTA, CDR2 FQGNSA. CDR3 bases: TGTGCCAGCAGCTTAAGACAGGGACAATTGAACACTGAAGCTTTCTTT. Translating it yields CASSLRQGQLNTEAFF.

The CDR3 DNA reads as TGCGCCAGCAGCTTGGGGGACAGGGGGCCCTATGGCTACACCTTC. It specifies CASSLGDRGPYGYTF. This chain uses TRBV5-1 with TRBJ1-2; 12 bases are a match to TRBD1. The CDR3 has 15 amino acids. Germline loops: CDR1 SGHRS, CDR2 YFSETQ. V lost 0 bases, J lost 4 bases, and 1 base stayed unmatched.

DNA of the CDR3: TGTGCCAGCAGCTTGGAACTAGCGGAACACACAGATACGCAGTATTTT. This translates into CASSLELAEHTDTQYF. V usage is TRBV5-6 and J usage is TRBJ2-3, with 8 bases fitting TRBD2. The CDR3 is 16 residues long. J gave up 2 bases and V 0 bases, and 5 bases lay outside the gene matches. Per the germline V gene, CDR1 is SGHDT and CDR2 is YYEEEE. Using reference TRBV5-6 and TRBJ2-3 for the parts outside the CDR3, the full variable domain is DAGVTQSPTHLIKTRGQQVTLRCSPKSGHDTVSWYQQALGQGPQFIFQYYEEEERQRGNFPDRFSGHQFPNYSSELNVNALLLGDSALYLCASSLELAEHTDTQYFGPGTRLTVL.